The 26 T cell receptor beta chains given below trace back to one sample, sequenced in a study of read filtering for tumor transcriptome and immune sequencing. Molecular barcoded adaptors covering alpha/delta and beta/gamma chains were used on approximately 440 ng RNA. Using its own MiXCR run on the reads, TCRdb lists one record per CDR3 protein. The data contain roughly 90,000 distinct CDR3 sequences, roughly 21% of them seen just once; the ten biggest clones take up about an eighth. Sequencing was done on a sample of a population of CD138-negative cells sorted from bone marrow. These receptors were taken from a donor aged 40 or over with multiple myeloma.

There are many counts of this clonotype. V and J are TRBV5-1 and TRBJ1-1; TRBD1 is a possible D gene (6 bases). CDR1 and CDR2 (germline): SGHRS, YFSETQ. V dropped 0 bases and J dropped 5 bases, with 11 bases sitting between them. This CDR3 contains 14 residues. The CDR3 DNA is TGCGCCAGCAGCTTGGCAACGCAGGGGACTGAAGCTTTCTTT. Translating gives CASSLATQGTEAFF.

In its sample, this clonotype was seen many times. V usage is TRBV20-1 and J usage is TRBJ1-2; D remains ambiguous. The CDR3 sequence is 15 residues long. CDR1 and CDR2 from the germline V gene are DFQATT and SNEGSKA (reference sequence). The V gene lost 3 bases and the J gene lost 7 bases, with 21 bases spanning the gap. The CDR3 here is CSASQTGPLFGGYTF. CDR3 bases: TGCAGTGCTAGCCAAACCGGGCCCCTCTTCGGTGGCTACACCTTC.

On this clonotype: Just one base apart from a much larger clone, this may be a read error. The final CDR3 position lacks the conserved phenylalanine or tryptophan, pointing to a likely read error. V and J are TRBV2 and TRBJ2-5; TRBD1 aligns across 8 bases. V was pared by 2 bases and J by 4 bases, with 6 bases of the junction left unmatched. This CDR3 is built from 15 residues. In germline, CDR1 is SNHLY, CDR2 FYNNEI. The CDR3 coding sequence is TGTGCCAGCAGTGAACCCTGGACAGGGCTAGAGACCCAGTACCTC. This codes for CASSEPWTGLETQYL.

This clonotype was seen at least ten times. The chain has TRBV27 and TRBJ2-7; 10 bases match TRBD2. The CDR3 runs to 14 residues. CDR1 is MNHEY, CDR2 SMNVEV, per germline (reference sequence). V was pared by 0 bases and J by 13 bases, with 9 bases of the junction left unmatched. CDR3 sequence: CASSLSSSGGAGYF. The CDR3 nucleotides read TGTGCCAGCAGTTTATCGTCAAGCGGGGGGGCGGGTTACTTC.

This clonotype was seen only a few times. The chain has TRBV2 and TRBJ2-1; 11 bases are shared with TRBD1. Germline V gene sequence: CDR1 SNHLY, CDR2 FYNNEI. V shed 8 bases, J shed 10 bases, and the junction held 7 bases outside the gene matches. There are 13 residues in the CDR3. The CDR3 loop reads CASGTGGYGEQFF. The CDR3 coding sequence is TGTGCCAGCGGGACAGGGGGTTATGGCGAGCAGTTCTTC.

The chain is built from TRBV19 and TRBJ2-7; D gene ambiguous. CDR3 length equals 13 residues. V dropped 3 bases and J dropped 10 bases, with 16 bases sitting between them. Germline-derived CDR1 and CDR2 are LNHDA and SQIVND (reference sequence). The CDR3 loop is CASSISTAMAQYF. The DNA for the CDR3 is TGTGCCAGTAGTATTTCGACGGCCATGGCTCAGTACTTC.

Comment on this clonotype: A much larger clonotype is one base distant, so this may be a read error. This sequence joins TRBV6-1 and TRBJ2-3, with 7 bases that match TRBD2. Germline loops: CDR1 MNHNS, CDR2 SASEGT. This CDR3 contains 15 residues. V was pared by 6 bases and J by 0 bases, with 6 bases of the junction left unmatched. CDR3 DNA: TGTGCCAGCAGGAGAAGCGGGGCCAGCACAGATACGCAGTATTTT. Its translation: CASRRSGASTDTQYF.

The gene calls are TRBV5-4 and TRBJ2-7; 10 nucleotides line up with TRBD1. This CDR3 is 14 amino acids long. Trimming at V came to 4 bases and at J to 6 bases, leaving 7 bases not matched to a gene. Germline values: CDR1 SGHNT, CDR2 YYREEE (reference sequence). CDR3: CASSARDRGPEQYF. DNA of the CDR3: TGTGCCAGCAGCGCCCGGGACAGGGGTCCCGAGCAGTACTTC.

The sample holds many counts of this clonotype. The chain's CDR3 is CASSWVDLEQFF. The CDR3 nucleotides are TGTGCCAGCAGCTGGGTCGACCTCGAGCAGTTCTTC. V is TRBV5-6 and J is TRBJ2-1; D uncertain. The V end lost 3 bases, the J end lost 10 bases, and 11 bases lay between the germline ends. This CDR3 is built from 12 residues. Germline lookup yields CDR1 SGHDT and CDR2 YYEEEE.

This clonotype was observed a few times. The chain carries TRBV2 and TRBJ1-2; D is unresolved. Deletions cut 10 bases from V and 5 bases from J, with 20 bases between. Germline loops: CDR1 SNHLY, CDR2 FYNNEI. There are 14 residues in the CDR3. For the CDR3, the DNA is TGTGCCACTTCCCGTACGTATCTGGAGTATGGCTACACCTTC. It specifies CATSRTYLEYGYTF.

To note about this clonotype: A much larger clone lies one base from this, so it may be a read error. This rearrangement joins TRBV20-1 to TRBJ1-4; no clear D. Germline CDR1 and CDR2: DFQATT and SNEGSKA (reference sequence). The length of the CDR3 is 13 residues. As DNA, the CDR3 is TGCAGTGCAAGGGTCCTAAATAATAAAAAACTGTTTTTT. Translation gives CSARVLNNKKLFF.

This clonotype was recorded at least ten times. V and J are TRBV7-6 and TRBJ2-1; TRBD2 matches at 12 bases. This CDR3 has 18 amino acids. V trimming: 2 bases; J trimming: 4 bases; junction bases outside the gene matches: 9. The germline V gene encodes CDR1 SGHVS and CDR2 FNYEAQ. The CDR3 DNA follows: TGTGCCAGCAGCTTAACCGCCCGGACTAGCGGGACTTACAATGAGCAGTTCTTC. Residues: CASSLTARTSGTYNEQFF.

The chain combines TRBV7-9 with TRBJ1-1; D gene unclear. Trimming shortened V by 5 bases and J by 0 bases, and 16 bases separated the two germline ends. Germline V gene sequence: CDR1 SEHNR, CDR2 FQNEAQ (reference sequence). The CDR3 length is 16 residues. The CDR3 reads CASSPSFLLMNTEAFF. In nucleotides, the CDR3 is TGTGCCAGCAGCCCGTCTTTCTTGTTAATGAACACTGAAGCTTTCTTT.

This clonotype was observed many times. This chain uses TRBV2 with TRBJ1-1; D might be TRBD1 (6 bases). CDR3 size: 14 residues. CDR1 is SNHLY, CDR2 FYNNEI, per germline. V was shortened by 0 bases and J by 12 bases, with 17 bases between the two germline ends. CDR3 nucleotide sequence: TGTGCCAGCAGTGAAGCGCTTGGGGGAGGGGGAACTTTCTTT. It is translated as CASSEALGGGGTFF.

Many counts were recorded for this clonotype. The CDR3 bases are TGTGCCAGCAGCCAAGTCTGGTACACTGAAGCTTTCTTT. This codes for CASSQVWYTEAFF. V usage is TRBV11-2 and J usage is TRBJ1-1, with D hard to call. Trimming removed 5 bases from V and 3 bases from J, with 10 bases in between. The CDR3 runs to 13 residues. In germline, CDR1 is SGHAT, CDR2 FQNNGV.

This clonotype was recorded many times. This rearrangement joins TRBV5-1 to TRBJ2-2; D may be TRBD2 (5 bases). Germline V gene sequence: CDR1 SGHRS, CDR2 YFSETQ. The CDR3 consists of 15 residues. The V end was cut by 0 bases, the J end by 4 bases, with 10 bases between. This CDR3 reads CASSLDDRGTGELFF. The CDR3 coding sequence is TGCGCCAGCAGCTTGGACGACCGGGGCACCGGGGAGCTGTTTTTT.

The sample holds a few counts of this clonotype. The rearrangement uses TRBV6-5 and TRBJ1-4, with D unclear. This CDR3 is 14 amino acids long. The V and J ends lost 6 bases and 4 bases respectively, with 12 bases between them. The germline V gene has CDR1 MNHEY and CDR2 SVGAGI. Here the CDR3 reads CASSLDGNNEKLFF. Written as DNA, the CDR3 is TGTGCCAGCAGCTTGGACGGAAATAATGAAAAACTGTTTTTT.

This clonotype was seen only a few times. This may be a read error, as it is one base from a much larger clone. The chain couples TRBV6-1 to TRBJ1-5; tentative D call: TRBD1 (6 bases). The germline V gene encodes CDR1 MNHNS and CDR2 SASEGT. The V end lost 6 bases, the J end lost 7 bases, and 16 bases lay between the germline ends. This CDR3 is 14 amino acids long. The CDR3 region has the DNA TGTGCCAGCAGAACTCGGGACATCCTCCAGCCCCAGCATTTT. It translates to CASRTRDILQPQHF.

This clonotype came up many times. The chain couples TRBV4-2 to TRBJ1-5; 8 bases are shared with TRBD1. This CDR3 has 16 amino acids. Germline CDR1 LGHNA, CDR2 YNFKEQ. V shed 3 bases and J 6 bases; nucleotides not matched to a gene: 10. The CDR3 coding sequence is TGTGCCAGCAGCCACTCGGTGGACAGGGCAGGTCAGCCCCAGCATTTT. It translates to CASSHSVDRAGQPQHF.

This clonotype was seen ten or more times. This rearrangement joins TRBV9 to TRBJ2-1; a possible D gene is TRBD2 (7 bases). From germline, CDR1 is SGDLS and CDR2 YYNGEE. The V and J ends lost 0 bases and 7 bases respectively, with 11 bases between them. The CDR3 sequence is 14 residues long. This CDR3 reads CASSVAGGVNEQFF. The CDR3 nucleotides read TGTGCCAGCAGCGTAGCGGGGGGCGTGAATGAGCAGTTCTTC. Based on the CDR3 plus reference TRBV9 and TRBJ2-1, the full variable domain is DSGVTQTPKHLITATGQRVTLRCSPRSGDLSVYWYQQSLDQGLQFLIQYYNGEERAKGNILERFSAQQFPDLHSELNLSSLELGDSALYFCASSVAGGVNEQFFGPGTRLTVL.

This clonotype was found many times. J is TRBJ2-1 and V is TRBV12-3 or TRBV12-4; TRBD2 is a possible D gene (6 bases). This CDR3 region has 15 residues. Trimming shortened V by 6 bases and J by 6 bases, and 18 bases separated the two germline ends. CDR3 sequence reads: CASSSRRAGGNEQFF. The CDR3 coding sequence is TGTGCCAGCAGCTCCCGGAGAGCGGGTGGCAATGAGCAGTTCTTC.

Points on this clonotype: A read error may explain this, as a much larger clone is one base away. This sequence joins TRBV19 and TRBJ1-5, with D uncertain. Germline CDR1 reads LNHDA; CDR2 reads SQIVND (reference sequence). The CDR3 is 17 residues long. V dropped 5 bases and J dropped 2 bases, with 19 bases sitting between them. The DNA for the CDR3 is TGTGCCAGTAGTTCAACTTTAAAGGTGAATGGCAATCAGCCCCAGCATTTT. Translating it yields CASSSTLKVNGNQPQHF. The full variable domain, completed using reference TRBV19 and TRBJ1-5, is DGGITQSPKYLFRKEGQNVTLSCEQNLNHDAMYWYRQDPGQGLRLIYYSQIVNDFQKGDIAEGYSVSREKKESFPLTVTSAQKNPTAFYLCASSSTLKVNGNQPQHFGDGTRLSIL.

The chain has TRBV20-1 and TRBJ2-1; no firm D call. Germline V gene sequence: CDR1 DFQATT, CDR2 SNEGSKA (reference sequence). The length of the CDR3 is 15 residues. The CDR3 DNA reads TGCAGGAGCAGTCGGGCGGAAAGCTCCTACAATGAGCAGTTCTTC. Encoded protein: CRSSRAESSYNEQFF.

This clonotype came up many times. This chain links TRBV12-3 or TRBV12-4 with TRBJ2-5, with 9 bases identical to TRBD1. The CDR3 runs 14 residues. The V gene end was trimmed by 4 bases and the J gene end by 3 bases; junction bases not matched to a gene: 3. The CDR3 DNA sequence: TGTGCCAGCAGTTGGGGACAGGGTAAAGAGACCCAGTACTTC. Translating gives CASSWGQGKETQYF.

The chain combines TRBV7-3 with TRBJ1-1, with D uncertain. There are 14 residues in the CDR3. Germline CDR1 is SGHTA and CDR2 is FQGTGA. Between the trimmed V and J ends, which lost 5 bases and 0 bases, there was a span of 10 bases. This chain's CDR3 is CASSPSPVNTEAFF. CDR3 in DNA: TGTGCCAGCAGCCCCAGTCCGGTGAACACTGAAGCTTTCTTT.

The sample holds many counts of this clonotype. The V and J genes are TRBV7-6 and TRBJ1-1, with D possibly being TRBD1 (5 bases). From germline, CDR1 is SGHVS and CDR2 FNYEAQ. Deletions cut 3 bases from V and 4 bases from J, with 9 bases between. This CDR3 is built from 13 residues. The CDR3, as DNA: TGTGCCAGCAGCTTTGGGGCAGCCACTGAAGCTTTCTTT. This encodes CASSFGAATEAFF.